A single sample gave rise to the 11 T cell receptor beta chains below, sequenced in a study of T-cell memory formation after mild COVID-19. TCRdb reprocessed the 5' RACE reads with MiXCR, giving one entry per CDR3 protein. The repertoire holds approximately 230,000 distinct CDR3 sequences, with about a sixth as singletons. Sequencing used PBMCs or a T cell subset sorted from them (not recorded which). These receptors were obtained from a man aged 18 to 29 who had mild COVID-19 (a few samples of this study predate the infection). Cell type and time point are not known.

This clonotype showed up just a few times. The chain links TRBV5-4 to TRBJ2-1; D possibly corresponds to TRBD1 (6 bases). Germline lookup yields CDR1 SGHNT and CDR2 YYREEE (reference sequence). V was clipped by 1 base and J by 0 bases, with 8 bases between them. This CDR3 has 15 amino acids. The CDR3 nucleotides are TGTGCCAGCAGCTTGCAGGGGAACTCCTACAATGAGCAGTTCTTC. Translating it yields CASSLQGNSYNEQFF.

This clonotype was recorded a few times. This chain uses TRBV29-1 with TRBJ2-7; TRBD1 agrees at 9 bases. From germline, CDR1 is SQVTM and CDR2 ANQGSEA. This CDR3 spans 17 amino acids. Losses at the gene ends were 2 bases for V and 6 bases for J; bases not matched to a gene: 17. Here the CDR3 DNA reads TGCAGCGTTGAACGGTCGCGGACAGGGGCGGTCCCGGGCGAGCAGTACTTC. Translation: CSVERSRTGAVPGEQYF.

This clonotype was seen a few times. V gene TRBV7-2 combines with J gene TRBJ1-1; 7 nucleotides line up with TRBD1. Germline loops: CDR1 SGHTA, CDR2 FQGNSA. The length of the CDR3 is 13 residues. V gave up 2 bases and J gave up 11 bases; unmatched junction bases: 8. CDR3 nucleotides: TGTGCCAGCAGCTTACGGACACAGGGGAAGGCTTTCTTT. Translated, it gives CASSLRTQGKAFF.

This chain connects TRBV20-1 to TRBJ1-1; tentative D call: TRBD1 (5 bases). Germline-derived CDR1 and CDR2 are DFQATT and SNEGSKA (reference sequence). This CDR3 spans 14 amino acids. V lost 0 bases, J lost 0 bases, and 8 bases lay in between. CDR3 bases: TGCAGTGCTAGAGATAGGACAATGAACACTGAAGCTTTCTTT. It translates to CSARDRTMNTEAFF.

The rearrangement joins TRBV4-1 to TRBJ2-3; TRBD2 agrees at 11 bases. This CDR3 comprises 14 residues. Germline values: CDR1 MGHRA, CDR2 YSYEKL. The V segment lost 3 bases and the J segment 6 bases; nucleotides outside the gene matches: 2. The CDR3 DNA follows: TGCGCCAGCAGCCAGACTAGCGGGGCCGATACGCAGTATTTT. The encoded protein is CASSQTSGADTQYF.

This clonotype was recorded a few times. The V call is TRBV6-2 or TRBV6-3, the J call TRBJ2-1; 10 nucleotides align to TRBD2. With V trimmed by 6 bases and J by 7 bases, 9 bases remained unmatched. Per the germline V gene, CDR1 is MNHEY and CDR2 is SVGEGT. The CDR3 loop spans 15 amino acids. Here the CDR3 reads CASSGAGGARNEQFF. As DNA, the CDR3 is TGTGCCAGCAGCGGAGCGGGGGGGGCCCGGAATGAGCAGTTCTTC.

This clonotype was seen a handful of times. This rearrangement joins TRBV10-3 to TRBJ2-7; weak D call: TRBD1 (5 bases). CDR1 and CDR2 from the germline V gene are ENHRY and SYGVKD. This CDR3 comprises 13 residues. V dropped 4 bases and J dropped 7 bases, with 14 bases sitting between them. CDR3 sequence: CAISVAGSKEQYV. CDR3 coding DNA: TGTGCCATCAGTGTTGCAGGGTCTAAAGAGCAGTACGTC.

This sequence joins TRBV7-2 and TRBJ2-5; possible D gene TRBD2, 5 bases. Germline V CDR1 and CDR2: SGHTA, FQGNSA. This CDR3 is 15 amino acids long. Trimming cost V 0 bases and J 5 bases, with 13 bases left between them. The CDR3 sequence: CASSLALRAGETQYF. CDR3 in DNA: TGTGCCAGCAGCTTAGCGTTGAGGGCTGGGGAGACCCAGTACTTC.

V is TRBV6-2 or TRBV6-3 and J is TRBJ1-2, with D hard to call. Germline CDR1 reads MNHEY; CDR2 reads SVGEGT. The CDR3 has 15 residues. Deletions cut 7 bases from V and 0 bases from J, with 15 bases between. CDR3 loop: CASTPTGQANYGYTF. CDR3 DNA: TGTGCCAGCACTCCCACCGGGCAGGCTAACTATGGCTACACCTTC.

V usage is TRBV11-1 and J usage is TRBJ2-1; 8 nucleotides align to TRBD2. In germline, CDR1 is SGHAT, CDR2 FQDESV (reference sequence). There are 15 residues in the CDR3. V lost 2 bases to trimming and J lost 9 bases; unmatched junction nucleotides: 9. CDR3 sequence (DNA): TGTGCCAGCAGCTTACGATCCGGGGGGGAGGGTGAGCAGTTCTTC. Translating it yields CASSLRSGGEGEQFF.

The chain joins TRBV7-2 to TRBJ1-4; the D gene is possibly TRBD1 (6 bases). V lost 7 bases and J 7 bases, leaving 19 bases between the germline ends. This CDR3 comprises 15 residues. CDR1 is SGHTA and CDR2 is FQGNSA in the germline V gene. The CDR3 loop is CASTPSGGFGEKLFF. The CDR3 region has the DNA TGTGCCAGCACCCCCTCCGGGGGCTTTGGTGAAAAACTGTTTTTT.